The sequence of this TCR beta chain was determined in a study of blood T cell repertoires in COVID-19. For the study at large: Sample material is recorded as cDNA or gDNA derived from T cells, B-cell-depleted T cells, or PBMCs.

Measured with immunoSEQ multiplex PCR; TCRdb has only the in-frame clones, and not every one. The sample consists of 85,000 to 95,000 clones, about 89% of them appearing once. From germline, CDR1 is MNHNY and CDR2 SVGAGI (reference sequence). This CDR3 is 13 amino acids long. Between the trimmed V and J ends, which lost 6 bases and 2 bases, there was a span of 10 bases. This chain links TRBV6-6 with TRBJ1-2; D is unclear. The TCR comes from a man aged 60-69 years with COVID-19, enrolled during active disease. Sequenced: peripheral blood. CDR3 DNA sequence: TGTGCCAGCAGCGCGCAGGTGAACTATGGCTACACCTTC. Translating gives CASSAQVNYGYTF.